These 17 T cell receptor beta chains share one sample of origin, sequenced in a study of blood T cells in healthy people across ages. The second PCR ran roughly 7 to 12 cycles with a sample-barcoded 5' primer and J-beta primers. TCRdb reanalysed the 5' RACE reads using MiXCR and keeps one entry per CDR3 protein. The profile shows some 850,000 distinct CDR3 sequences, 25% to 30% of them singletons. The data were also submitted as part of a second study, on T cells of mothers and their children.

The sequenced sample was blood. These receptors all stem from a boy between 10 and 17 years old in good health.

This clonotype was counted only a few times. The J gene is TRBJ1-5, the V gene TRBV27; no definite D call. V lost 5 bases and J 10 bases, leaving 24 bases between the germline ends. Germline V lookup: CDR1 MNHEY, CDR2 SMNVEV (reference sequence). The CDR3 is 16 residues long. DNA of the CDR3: TGTGCCAGCAGTCCCTCCCCGGGGTTGGGCGTTAATCCCCAGCATTTT. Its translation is CASSPSPGLGVNPQHF.

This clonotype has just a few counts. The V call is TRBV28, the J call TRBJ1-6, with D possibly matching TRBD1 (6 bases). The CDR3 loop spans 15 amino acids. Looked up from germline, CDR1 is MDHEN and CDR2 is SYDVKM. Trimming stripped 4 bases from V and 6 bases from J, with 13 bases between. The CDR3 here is CASSYGGRSNSPLHF. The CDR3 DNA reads TGTGCCAGCAGTTACGGGGGGCGCAGTAATTCACCCCTCCACTTT.

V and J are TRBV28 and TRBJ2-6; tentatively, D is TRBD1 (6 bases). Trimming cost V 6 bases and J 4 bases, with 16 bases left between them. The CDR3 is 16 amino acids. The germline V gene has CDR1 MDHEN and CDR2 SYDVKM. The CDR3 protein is CASRLIQGSGANVLTF. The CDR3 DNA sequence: TGTGCCAGCAGGCTTATACAGGGCTCCGGGGCCAACGTCCTGACTTTC.

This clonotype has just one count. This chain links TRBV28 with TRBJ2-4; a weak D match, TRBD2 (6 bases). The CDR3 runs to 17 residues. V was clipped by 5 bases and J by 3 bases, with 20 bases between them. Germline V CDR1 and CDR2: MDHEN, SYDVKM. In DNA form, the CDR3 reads TGTGCCAGCAGTCCGCTCGGGGGAGTGCGTGACAAAAACATTCAGTACTTC. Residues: CASSPLGGVRDKNIQYF.

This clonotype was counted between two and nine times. The CDR3 protein is CASSLLPRDEQFF. The DNA of the CDR3 is TGTGCCAGCAGCTTACTCCCCAGGGATGAGCAGTTCTTC. The rearrangement uses TRBV7-3 and TRBJ2-1, with D maybe TRBD1 (5 bases). V was pared by 2 bases and J by 8 bases, with 10 bases between. CDR3 length: 13 amino acids. Germline values: CDR1 SGHTA, CDR2 FQGTGA.

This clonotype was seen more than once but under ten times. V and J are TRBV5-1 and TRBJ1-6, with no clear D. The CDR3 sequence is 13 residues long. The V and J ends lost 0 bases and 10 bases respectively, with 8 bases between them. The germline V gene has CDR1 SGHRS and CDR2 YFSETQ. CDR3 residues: CASSLGRGSPLHF. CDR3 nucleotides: TGCGCCAGCAGCTTGGGAAGAGGATCACCCCTCCACTTT.

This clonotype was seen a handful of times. The DNA for the CDR3 is TGTGCCATCGGTGCCGGGGCAGGGCCCTACGAGCAGTACTTC. Protein sequence: CAIGAGAGPYEQYF. The chain carries TRBV10-3 and TRBJ2-7; D possibly matches TRBD1 or TRBD2 (5 bases each). Per the germline V gene, CDR1 is ENHRY and CDR2 is SYGVKD. The CDR3 covers 14 residues. V lost 8 bases and J 2 bases, leaving 16 bases between the germline ends.

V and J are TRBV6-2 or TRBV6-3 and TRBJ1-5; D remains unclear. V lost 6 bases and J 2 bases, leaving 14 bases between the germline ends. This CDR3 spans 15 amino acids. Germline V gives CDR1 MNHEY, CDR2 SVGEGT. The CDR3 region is CASSRLEVGNQPQHF. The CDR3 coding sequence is TGTGCCAGCAGCCGGCTGGAGGTAGGCAATCAGCCCCAGCATTTT.

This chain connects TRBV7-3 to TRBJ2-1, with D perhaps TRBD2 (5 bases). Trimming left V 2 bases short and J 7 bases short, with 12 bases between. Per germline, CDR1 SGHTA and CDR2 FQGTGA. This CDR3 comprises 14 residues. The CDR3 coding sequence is TGTGCCAGCAGCTTAGGTCGGGGATTGAATGAGCAGTTCTTC. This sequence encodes CASSLGRGLNEQFF.

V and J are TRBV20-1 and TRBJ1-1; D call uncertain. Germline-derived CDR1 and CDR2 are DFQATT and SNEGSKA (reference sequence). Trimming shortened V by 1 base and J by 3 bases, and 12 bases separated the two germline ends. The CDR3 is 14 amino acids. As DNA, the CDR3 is TGCAGTGCTAGAGGTGGGCAGTTATACACTGAAGCTTTCTTT. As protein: CSARGGQLYTEAFF.

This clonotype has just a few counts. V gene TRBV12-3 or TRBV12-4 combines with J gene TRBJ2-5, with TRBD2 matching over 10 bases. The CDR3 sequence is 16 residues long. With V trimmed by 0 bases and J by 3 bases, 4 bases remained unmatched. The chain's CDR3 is CASSLAGTSGKETQYF. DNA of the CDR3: TGTGCCAGCAGTTTAGCGGGCACTAGCGGGAAAGAGACCCAGTACTTC.

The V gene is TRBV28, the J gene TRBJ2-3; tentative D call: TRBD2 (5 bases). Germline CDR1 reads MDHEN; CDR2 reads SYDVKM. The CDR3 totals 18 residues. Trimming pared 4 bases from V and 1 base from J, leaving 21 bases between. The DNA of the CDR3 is TGTGCCAGCAGTTCCTACTCTTCCGGACTCTCGGGCACAGATACGCAGTATTTT. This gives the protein CASSSYSSGLSGTDTQYF.

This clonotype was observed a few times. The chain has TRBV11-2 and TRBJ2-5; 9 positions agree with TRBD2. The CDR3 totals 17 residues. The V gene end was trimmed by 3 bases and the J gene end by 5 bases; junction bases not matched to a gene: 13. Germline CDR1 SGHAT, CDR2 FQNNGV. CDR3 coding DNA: TGTGCCAGCAGCTTTTCTAGCGGGGCCCTCGGGAGGGAGACCCAGTACTTC. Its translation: CASSFSSGALGRETQYF.

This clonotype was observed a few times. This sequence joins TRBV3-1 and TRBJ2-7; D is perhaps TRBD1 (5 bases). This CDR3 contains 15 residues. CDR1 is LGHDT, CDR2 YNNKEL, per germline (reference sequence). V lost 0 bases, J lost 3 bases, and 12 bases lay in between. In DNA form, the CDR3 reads TGTGCCAGCAGCCAAGACAGGGTGGCGCTCTACGAGCAGTACTTC. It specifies CASSQDRVALYEQYF.

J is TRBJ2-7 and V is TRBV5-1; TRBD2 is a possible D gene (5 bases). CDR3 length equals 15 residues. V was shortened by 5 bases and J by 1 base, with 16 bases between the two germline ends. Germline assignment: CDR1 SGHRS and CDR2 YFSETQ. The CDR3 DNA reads TGCGCCAGCAGTCTGCTCCGGGATCTATCCTACGAGCAGTACTTC. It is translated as CASSLLRDLSYEQYF. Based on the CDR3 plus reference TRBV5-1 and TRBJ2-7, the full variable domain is KAGVTQTPRYLIKTRGQQVTLSCSPISGHRSVSWYQQTPGQGLQFLFEYFSETQRNKGNFPGRFSGRQFSNSRSEMNVSTLELGDSALYLCASSLLRDLSYEQYFGPGTRLTVT.

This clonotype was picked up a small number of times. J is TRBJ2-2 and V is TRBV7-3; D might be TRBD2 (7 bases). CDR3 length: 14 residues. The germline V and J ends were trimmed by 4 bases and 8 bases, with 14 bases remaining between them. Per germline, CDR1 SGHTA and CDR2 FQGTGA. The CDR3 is CASSSQGTTGELFF. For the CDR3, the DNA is TGTGCCAGCAGCTCCCAGGGGACTACGGGGGAGCTGTTTTTT.

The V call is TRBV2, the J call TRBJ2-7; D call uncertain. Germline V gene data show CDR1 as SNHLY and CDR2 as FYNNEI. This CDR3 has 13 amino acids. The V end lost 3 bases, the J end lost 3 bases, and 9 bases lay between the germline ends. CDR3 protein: CASSDAEHYEQYF. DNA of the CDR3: TGTGCCAGCAGTGATGCCGAGCACTACGAGCAGTACTTC. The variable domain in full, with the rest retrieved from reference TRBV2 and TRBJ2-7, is EPEVTQTPSHQVTQMGQEVILRCVPISNHLYFYWYRQILGQKVEFLVSFYNNEISEKSEIFDDQFSVERPDGSNFTLKIRSTKLEDSAMYFCASSDAEHYEQYFGPGTRLTVT.